One sample yielded the 9 T cell receptor beta chains listed below, sequenced in a study of cytomegalovirus exposure and HLA in healthy donors. The PCR contained 60 Vbeta and 13 Jbeta primers. Assay used: immunoSEQ multiplex PCR; TCRdb lists only in-frame clones, some missing. The sample has about 110,000 clones, about 80% seen once. Source material: PBMCs. These receptors all stem from a man aged 25 to 40 in good health and CMV-seronegative.

The chain has TRBV5-3 and TRBJ2-7; 9 nucleotides line up with TRBD1. TRBV5-3 falls under the ORF class, with uncertain function. The J segment lost 1 base and the V segment lost 4 bases, leaving 9 bases of the junction unmatched. This CDR3 contains 16 residues. The CDR3 region is CARSLPRDRVSYEQYF. In DNA form, the CDR3 reads TGTGCCAGAAGCCTCCCCCGGGACAGGGTTTCCTACGAGCAGTACTTC.

The chain has TRBV18 and TRBJ1-4; a possible D gene is TRBD1 (5 bases). Germline V gene data show CDR1 as KGHSH and CDR2 as LQKENI. The CDR3 covers 12 residues. Trimming removed 6 bases from V and 8 bases from J, with 10 bases in between. In DNA form, the CDR3 reads TGTGCCAGCTCCCCCTCAGGGGAAAAACTGTTTTTT. This codes for CASSPSGEKLFF.

The chain recombines TRBV4-3 with TRBJ2-1; maybe TRBD2 (5 bases). V lost 0 bases to trimming and J lost 6 bases, with 12 bases between them. This CDR3 is built from 15 residues. The germline V gene encodes CDR1 LGHNA and CDR2 YSLEER. The CDR3 reads CASSQDLSRGNEQFF. For the CDR3, the DNA is TGCGCCAGCAGCCAAGATCTTAGCCGGGGCAATGAGCAGTTCTTC.

The rearrangement joins TRBV29-1 to TRBJ2-1, with D tentatively TRBD2 (7 bases). V was clipped by 3 bases and J by 8 bases, with 14 bases between them. The CDR3 is 13 amino acids. From germline, CDR1 is SQVTM and CDR2 ANQGSEA. CDR3 in amino acids: CSVDEGGVDEQFF. The CDR3 bases are TGCAGCGTTGACGAAGGGGGGGTCGATGAGCAGTTCTTC.

The chain carries TRBV6-1 and TRBJ1-6; a weak D match, TRBD1 (6 bases). From germline, CDR1 is MNHNS and CDR2 SASEGT. The V end lost 8 bases, the J end lost 0 bases, and 11 bases lay between the germline ends. CDR3 size: 15 residues. CDR3 sequence reads: CASRTGSSYNSPLHF. The CDR3 region has the DNA TGTGCCAGCCGAACAGGGAGCTCCTATAATTCACCCCTCCACTTT.

This clone was seen only a few times. The sample has other DNA sequences that encode this CDR3 too. V gene TRBV5-1 combines with J gene TRBJ2-1; 14 bases match TRBD2. V lost 4 bases to trimming and J lost 6 bases; unmatched junction nucleotides: 3. Germline CDR1 and CDR2: SGHRS and YFSETQ. The CDR3 runs 15 residues. The chain's CDR3 is CASSPGTSGSNEQFF. The CDR3 nucleotides read TGCGCCAGCAGCCCGGGGACTAGCGGGAGCAATGAGCAGTTCTTC.

The chain is built from TRBV29-1 and TRBJ2-2; 8 bases fit TRBD1. Germline V gives CDR1 SQVTM, CDR2 ANQGSEA. Trimming took 7 bases from V and 2 from J; bases not matched to a gene: 6. This CDR3 is 14 amino acids long. The CDR3 region is CSARQGFNTGELFF. CDR3 sequence (DNA): TGCAGCGCCAGACAGGGGTTCAACACCGGGGAGCTGTTTTTT.

The rearrangement uses TRBV27 and TRBJ1-1; TRBD1 is a possible D gene (6 bases). V was clipped by 8 bases and J by 6 bases, with 19 bases between them. The CDR3 spans 14 residues. Germline V gene data show CDR1 as MNHEY and CDR2 as SMNVEV (reference sequence). The CDR3 region is CASSETGSWAEAFF. The CDR3 DNA follows: TGTGCCAGCTCTGAGACAGGCTCGTGGGCTGAAGCTTTCTTT.

This chain joins TRBV4-1 and TRBJ1-5; D not resolved. The CDR3 runs to 15 residues. The ends were cut back, 4 bases at V and 4 bases at J, with 14 bases in the middle. In germline, CDR1 is MGHRA, CDR2 YSYEKL. CDR3 sequence reads: CASSPSAPGNQPQHF. As DNA, the CDR3 is TGCGCCAGCAGCCCGAGCGCCCCGGGGAATCAGCCCCAGCATTTT.